This TCR beta chain was sequenced during a study of CD8 T cells in Susac syndrome. The patients serving as multiple sclerosis controls were treatment-naive. They had stable or active relapsing-remitting disease and fulfilled revised McDonald criteria. Random hexamers primed reverse transcription of about 0.5 to 1 ug RNA. MiXCR, applied by TCRdb to the immunoSEQ multiplex PCR reads, yields one record per CDR3 protein. The data contain around 130,000 distinct CDR3 sequences, around 90% of them singletons. The TCR comes from a human donor with multiple sclerosis. Sequencing was carried out using CD8+ T cells from PBMCs.

The CDR3 is CASSARQGRAYEETQYF. The CDR3 coding sequence is TGTGCCAGCAGCGCCCGACAGGGAAGAGCCTACGAAGAGACCCAGTACTTC. The chain employs TRBV9 and TRBJ2-5; 7 bases agree with TRBD1. The germline V gene has CDR1 SGDLS and CDR2 YYNGEE. The trim removed 3 bases at V and 3 bases at J, leaving 14 bases unmatched. The CDR3 loop spans 17 amino acids. Looking up the rest from reference TRBV9 and TRBJ2-5 gives the full variable domain: DSGVTQTPKHLITATGQRVTLRCSPRSGDLSVYWYQQSLDQGLQFLIQYYNGEERAKGNILERFSAQQFPDLHSELNLSSLELGDSALYFCASSARQGRAYEETQYFGPGTRLLVL.